The sequence of this T cell receptor (beta chain) was determined in a study of CD8+ T cells in alopecia areata. Across the whole study: Oral tofacitinib, 5 to 10 mg twice daily, was given in an open-label trial. Study findings and constraints: The study found higher clonality in lesional than normal scalp, especially in alopecia totalis/universalis.

cDNA reverse transcribed from extracted RNA served as the sequencing template. Some clones are missing from TCRdb's copy, which holds only in-frame ones; the method was immunoSEQ multiplex PCR. The sample yields about 180,000 clones, 59% seen once. The ends were cut back, 2 bases at V and 14 bases at J, with 13 bases in the middle. The CDR3 extends over 12 amino acids. Germline V gene lookup returns CDR1 GTSNPN and CDR2 SVGIG (reference sequence). A remark on this clone: Its target is unknown.

V and J are TRBV30 and TRBJ1-6; D not resolved. This specimen consisted of CD4+ T cells sorted from blood, obtained at week 0. The origin of this receptor is a human donor with alopecia areata. Here the CDR3 DNA reads TGTGCCTGGAGTACGGTCCCTGGGACCCTCCACTTT. It encodes CAWSTVPGTLHF.